This entry features one TCR beta chain sequence. Only one count was recorded for this clone. The target of this receptor is not known. Per-base quality was not reported, and no clone a single base away is much larger than it. This specimen belongs to a study of cytomegalovirus exposure and HLA in healthy donors (TCRdb year 2017). Study-wide context: According to an earlier analysis of 587 of the donors, some 180 million T cells yielded 120 million or so unique TCR beta sequences and 250 to 350 Gb of sequence data. An early release that covered approximately 600 HLA-typed donors contained around 300 gigabases of sequencing data and tens of millions of unique TCR sequences. Of the roughly 400 genotyped donors, 70% to 90% were placed in the genetic ancestry cluster associated with self-reported Caucasian donors. The study aimed to test whether cataloging public T cell receptors could reveal signatures of past pathogen exposure. The study used immunosequencing to profile the T cell repertoires of 600 to 850 subjects and linked those repertoires to cytomegalovirus serostatus. Besides the first cohort of 666 subjects, a separate validation cohort made up of over a hundred different subjects was used. To predict cytomegalovirus infection status, the study combined high-throughput TCR immunosequencing, statistical association of individual TCRs with disease status, and machine learning. To study patterns of TCR occurrence, a later analysis re-analyzed previously published TCR beta repertoires from 500 to 850 donors and added high-resolution HLA genotyping. In the later analysis, no new phenotypic data were used to find candidate immune exposures; instead, reliance was placed on TCR beta sequences and their occurrence across donors. To decide whether each TCR beta V gene segment behaved as functional or pseudogenic, an earlier analysis of some 600 of the donors relied on high-throughput TCR beta sequencing. Alongside the repertoire data, information on donor age, sex, ethnicity and CMV serostatus was compiled. A later genetic analysis used genome-wide SNP genotypes for about 60% of the roughly 700 donors, treating that subset as a discovery cohort. All discovery cohort repertoires had been generated on a single sequencing platform. Both class I and class II loci were covered by HLA typing, at four-digit resolution. The number of typed donors differed by locus: about 620-640 for A, B, C, DRB1 and DQB1; some 500 for DQA1; about 600 for DPA1; and some 430 for DPB1. Roughly 5 DR-DQ haplotypes were handled as single units for association and clustering, since linkage in the cohort was strong. On average, roughly 240,000 unique TCR beta nucleotide sequences were sequenced per donor among a few hundred genotyped donors of the cohort, with roughly a sixth of those sequences being non-productive. The research as a whole found: Cytomegalovirus status was reported to be diagnosed by the classifier with high specificity and sensitivity in both the original and validation cohorts. In a later genetic analysis, a missense DCLRE1C variant was associated with V-gene and J-gene trimming of TCR beta chains, and the association was replicated in an independent cohort. Because HLA typing was unavailable for some donors at each locus, only the typed subset was used in association tests. A further reported finding was that TCR beta sequences accurately predicted the HLA-A and HLA-B alleles for most subjects in the first cohort. It was suggested by the authors that the approach could potentially be generalized to other disease states and immunological phenotypes. In a later analysis, the rate of TCR association differed among HLA loci, with DRB1 alleles having the most associated TCRs and HLA-C alleles having the fewest. In a later analysis, HLA-associated TCR beta chains showed more clonal expansion and lower generation probabilities than non-associated chains that were equally common. Because counts were too low, more than 15 rarely observed V segments, including chromosome 9 orphons, were left out of the earlier analysis of about 500 of the donors. Some IMGT-functional V segments, including TRBV6-2 and TRBV6-3, could not be told apart with the 87-base-pair reads, so those segments were excluded. A later genetic analysis reported fewer N-insertions in productive TCRs among donors in an Asian-associated ancestry cluster than the roughly 620-donor mean. CMV serostatus was the only immune exposure information available for the cohort. Correlated functional status among segregating V segments might be attributable to linkage disequilibrium, but an unknown experimental factor could not be ruled out. A cluster of highly shared sequence variants was judged likely to represent a technical artifact of the sequencing pipeline. A later analysis associated 15,000 or so TCR beta sequences with specific HLA alleles at a false discovery rate of 0.05. Three of the identified cytomegalovirus-associated TCR beta chains were confirmed in vitro to be specific for cytomegalovirus antigens. In this cohort, only TCR beta chains were sequenced, and detectable features were limited by the absence of alpha or paired-chain data. Several of the top co-occurrence clusters appeared to be linked to parvovirus B19, influenza, CMV and Epstein-Barr virus, according to a later analysis. In an earlier analysis of about 550 of the donors, most TCR beta V segments were observed in productive rearrangements about 87% or about 30% of the time, broadly matching IMGT annotations. Most TCR sequences were seen in very few donors, while some public TCRs were found in many individuals. Roughly uniform sequencing depth across donors was assumed in presence/absence analyses, although this assumption may not hold. In a later analysis, most CMV-associated TCR beta chains were found to appear HLA-restricted, with HLA associations seemingly driven largely by CMV exposure. The study listed 150 to 200 TCR beta chains as associated with cytomegalovirus. When HLA alleles, especially DR and DQ, strongly co-occurred, TCR associations were difficult to assign to individual alleles.

The cohort consisted of fewer than 700 healthy bone marrow donors. All cohort members were sampled while nominally healthy, although unrecorded immune exposures were likely present. The donor was CMV seropositive and was included in the group of around 300 seropositive cohort members. A peripheral blood sample was collected from each donor, and TCR beta sequencing was performed on peripheral blood mononuclear cells. The Qiagen DNeasy Blood Extraction Kit was used to extract genomic DNA from the blood cell samples. CDR1 SGHTS and CDR2 YDEGEE were looked up in the germline V gene. Compared with germline, V lacks 4 bases and J lacks 0 bases; bases without a gene match: 9. The CDR3 sequence holds 17 residues, the cysteine and phenylalanine included. Of the read, only the CDR3 DNA is kept; its 51 bases are in frame from base 1. To prepare the library, the immunoSEQ multiplex PCR assay was applied. A mixture of 60 forward primers for TCR Vbeta segments and 13 reverse primers for TCR Jbeta segments was used in the multiplex PCR. A multiplex PCR assay on genomic DNA amplified the CDR3 region of rearranged TCR beta genes. The amplified TCR beta libraries were sequenced on the Illumina HiSeq System as 87-base-pair reads. Regarding the original processing steps: In a later analysis, some 80 million unique TCR beta chains were counted across the roughly 670 repertoires, and around 10 million of these chains were shared by at least two donors. Raw reads were error-corrected and collapsed into unique sequences with a nearest-neighbor algorithm that merged closely related sequences to remove PCR and sequencing errors. CDR3 sequences were aligned to IMGT reference sequences to assign V, D and J gene segments. For a sequence to be retained, a match of at least six nucleotides was required to both a V gene segment and a J gene segment. Rearrangements were classified as productive when the CDR3 lacked stop codons and remained in frame with V and J, and all other rearrangements were classified as non-productive. Following IMGT convention, CDR3 was defined as the stretch from the second conserved V-encoded cysteine to the conserved J-encoded phenylalanine. The earlier analysis of roughly 590 of the donors excluded sequences that lacked an unambiguous match to a single V gene segment. An earlier analysis of a few hundred of the donors classified V segments as functional when productive rearrangements were above 56.7% and as segregating when the standard deviation between donors was above 5%. A statistical classification framework was developed to diagnose cytomegalovirus status using the catalog of TCR beta chain sequences. In a later analysis, V and J genes were assigned by comparing TCR nucleotide sequences against IMGT/GENE-DB human TR gene sequences. A later analysis assigned CDR3 sequences and most-parsimonious VDJ recombination scenarios with the TCRdist pipeline. In a later analysis, every TCR beta chain was defined by the combination of its CDR3 amino acid sequence and its V-gene family, and reads without a unique V-gene family were dropped. To address suspected cross-contamination and a sequencing artifact, a later analysis removed some 620 highly shared, low-generation-probability nucleotide sequences. A later analysis calculated a clonal expansion index for each public chain from normalized within-repertoire ranks of inferred template counts. In a later analysis, generation probabilities were computed using a VDJ recombination model fitted to out-of-frame rearrangements, and the results were checked against IGoR. Hypergeometric tests were used in a later analysis to score TCR-TCR, TCR-HLA and TCR-CMV co-occurrence, with a repertoire-size bias correction applied to the TCR pairs. A later analysis estimated false discovery rates by permuting HLA or CMV assignments 20 times. In a later analysis, co-occurring TCRs were grouped using DBSCAN, with TCRdist sequence similarity added in when clustering inside HLA-allele-positive subsets. For co-occurrence clustering, repertoires with fewer than 30,000 or more than 120,000 public chains were excluded, along with roughly 5 repertoires with anomalous nucleotide sharing. The table was pulled from immuneACCESS by TCRdb, which kept in-frame rearrangements only. Such tables lose some clones; where checked, under half of the loss comes from unresolved V genes, and the rest has no known cause. V, J and clone size are taken as reported in that table, and D and trimming were inferred from the DNA itself. The sample table holds 90,000 to 100,000 clones, of which under 80% were seen once. Of the sample, over 6% falls within the top ten clones.

This TCR was sampled from a middle-aged man in good health and CMV-seropositive. The chain links TRBV5-8 with TRBJ2-4, with 8 bases matching TRBD1. The sequenced sample consisted of PBMCs. The CDR3 region: CASSVLGTGKAKNIQYF. The sequenced DNA: TGTGCCAGCAGCGTGTTGGGGACAGGCAAAGCCAAAAACATTCAGTACTTC. Supplemented by the reference TRBV5-8 and TRBJ2-4 proteins around the CDR3, the complete variable domain is EAGVTQSPTHLIKTRGQQATLRCSPISGHTSVYWYQQALGLGLQFLLWYDEGEERNRGNFPPRFSGRQFPNYSSELNVNALELEDSALYLCASSVLGTGKAKNIQYFGAGTRLSVL.